This TCR beta chain was documented in a study of T cell repertoires in cytomegalovirus infection. TCRdb reprocessed the reads with MiXCR, giving one entry per CDR3 protein. Of 80,000 to 130,000 distinct CDR3 sequences in the sample, around 22% were seen once. This clonotype was seen a few times. There are 15 residues in the CDR3. CDR1 and CDR2 from the germline V gene are KGHDR and SFDVKD. Trimming shortened V by 3 bases and J by 5 bases, and 16 bases separated the two germline ends. The rearrangement uses TRBV24-1 and TRBJ2-7; the D gene is possibly TRBD1 (5 bases). The sequence was obtained from a human donor in good health (CMV status not recorded). Some clones in this sample may be carry-over from other donors' samples. Input material: CD8+ T cells from PBMCs. Here the CDR3 DNA reads TGTGCCACCAGTGATGCCGGTAGGTTGGACAACGAGCAGTACTTC. Translation: CATSDAGRLDNEQYF.